This TCR beta chain was sequenced during a study of shared clonotypes between healthy human individuals. The length of the CDR3 is 12 residues. V lost 7 bases and J lost 4, with 11 bases in between. Looked up from germline, CDR1 is SGHNT and CDR2 is YYREEE (reference sequence). Clones were sequenced by immunoSEQ multiplex PCR, and TCRdb holds only the in-frame ones, with some missing. The table lists some 2 million clones, about 95% of them singletons. The naive CD8 subset, CD45RO-negative cells positively selected for CCR7, excluded terminally differentiated effector memory CD45RA+ cells. This rearrangement joins TRBV5-4 to TRBJ1-1; D gene uncertain. This receptor was obtained from a man between 18 and 35 years old in good health. Sequenced sample: naive CD8+ T cells sorted from blood. CDR3 loop: CASGTSGTEAFF. CDR3 DNA sequence: TGTGCCAGCGGAACGTCGGGCACTGAAGCTTTCTTT.